This T cell receptor (beta chain) is from a study of response to subunit inactivated influenza vaccine. Germline V lookup: CDR1 SGHRS, CDR2 YFSETQ. The CDR3 length is 13 residues. Trimming removed 4 bases at V and 5 bases at J, with 12 bases between. Study-wide points: Authors suggested each seasonal flu vaccination may recruit only limited numbers of new T cells.

TCRdb reanalysed the RT-PCR reads using MiXCR and keeps one entry per CDR3 protein. The sample includes approximately 520,000 distinct CDR3 sequences, 15% to 20% of them seen just once. The sample holds a few counts of this clonotype. Its specificity is unknown. This material consisted of CD4+ T cells sorted from PBMCs, taken around 25 months after vaccination. The receptor comes from a man aged 50 to 69 who received an inactivated influenza vaccine. The J gene is TRBJ1-1, the V gene TRBV5-1; D gene uncertain. CDR3 nucleotides: TGCGCCAGCAGCGTGACCCTTGAGACTGAAGCTTTCTTT. Protein: CASSVTLETEAFF.